This is a list of T cell receptor beta chains from one sample in a study of response to subunit inactivated influenza vaccine. Each CDR3 protein gets one entry after TCRdb re-called the RT-PCR reads with MiXCR. The sample shows hundreds of thousands of distinct CDR3 sequences, under 9% of them seen only once. The specimen comprised PBMCs from blood, sampled 23 to 25 months after vaccination. The receptors come from a man between 45 and 75 years old who received an inactivated influenza vaccine. CDR3s include the opening cysteine and the closing phenylalanine or tryptophan. A D gene is named only where the DNA matches it firmly. Some rows have no size entry. The others give once, few or many, or a class for an expanded clone.

abundance: many
d_gene: TRBD1
j_gene: TRBJ2-3
v_gene: TRBV5-1
CDR3nt: TGCGCCAGCAGTGGACAGGGGGCAACAGATACGCAGTATTTT
CDR3aa: CASSGQGATDTQYF

abundance: many
d_gene: TRBD2
j_gene: TRBJ2-3
v_gene: TRBV5-6
CDR3nt: TGTGCCAGCAGCTTGTATGGAGTGACTAGCGGGAGTTCAGATACGCAGTATTTT
CDR3aa: CASSLYGVTSGSSDTQYF

abundance: .
d_gene: .
j_gene: TRBJ1-1
v_gene: TRBV4-3
CDR3nt: TGCGCCAGCAGCCCAATGGGGGACCTTAAAATGAACACTGAAGCTTTCTTT
CDR3aa: CASSPMGDLKMNTEAFF

abundance: .
d_gene: TRBD1
j_gene: TRBJ2-2
v_gene: TRBV20-1
CDR3nt: TGCAGTGCTAGAGAGACAGGGAGACCGTCCGGGGAGCTGTTTTTT
CDR3aa: CSARETGRPSGELFF

abundance: .
d_gene: .
j_gene: TRBJ1-2
v_gene: TRBV6-1
CDR3nt: TGTGCCAGCAGTCCGATCCGGACAGACTACTATGGCTACACCTTC
CDR3aa: CASSPIRTDYYGYTF

abundance: few
d_gene: .
j_gene: TRBJ2-7
v_gene: TRBV5-1
CDR3nt: TGCGCCCGCGACTTGTCGGGGGACGAGCAGTACTTC
CDR3aa: CARDLSGDEQYF

abundance: .
d_gene: .
j_gene: TRBJ2-7
v_gene: TRBV4-2
CDR3nt: TGTGCCAGCAGCCAAGGCGTGACGGATCCCTACGAGCAGTACTTC
CDR3aa: CASSQGVTDPYEQYF

abundance: .
d_gene: TRBD2
j_gene: TRBJ2-2
v_gene: TRBV7-6
CDR3nt: TGTGCCAGCAGCTTAGAACTAGCGGGAGATACCGGGGAGCTGTTTTTT
CDR3aa: CASSLELAGDTGELFF

abundance: few
d_gene: .
j_gene: TRBJ2-3
v_gene: TRBV7-2
CDR3nt: TGTGCCAGCAGCTCCCATTTGGCCCGGCCAGATACGCAGTATTTT
CDR3aa: CASSSHLARPDTQYF

abundance: few
d_gene: .
j_gene: TRBJ2-7
v_gene: TRBV7-8
CDR3nt: TGTGCCAGCAGCTTAGCCCAAATGACAGGTTCAGGATCCTACGAGCAGTACTTC
CDR3aa: CASSLAQMTGSGSYEQYF

abundance: few
d_gene: .
j_gene: TRBJ2-2
v_gene: TRBV20-1
CDR3nt: TGCAGTGCTAGCGTCGGGGGGCCGGGGACCGGGGAGCTGTTTTTT
CDR3aa: CSASVGGPGTGELFF

abundance: few
d_gene: .
j_gene: TRBJ2-2
v_gene: TRBV9
CDR3nt: TGTGCCAGCAGCGTAGCGGACTACACCGGGGAGCTGTTTTTT
CDR3aa: CASSVADYTGELFF

abundance: .
d_gene: TRBD2
j_gene: TRBJ2-7
v_gene: TRBV29-1
CDR3nt: TGCAGCGTTACTAGCGGATCCTCCTACGAGCAGTACTTC
CDR3aa: CSVTSGSSYEQYF

abundance: few
d_gene: TRBD1
j_gene: TRBJ2-2
v_gene: TRBV4-3
CDR3nt: TGCGCCAGCAGCCAAGCGGGGACAGGGGGCAGGACCGGGGAGCTGTTTTTT
CDR3aa: CASSQAGTGGRTGELFF

abundance: .
d_gene: TRBD1
j_gene: TRBJ2-7
v_gene: TRBV5-1
CDR3nt: TGCGCCAGCAGCTGGGGACAGGCGAGCTCCTACGAGCAGTACTTC
CDR3aa: CASSWGQASSYEQYF

abundance: few
d_gene: .
j_gene: TRBJ2-1
v_gene: TRBV12-3/TRBV12-4
CDR3nt: TGTGCCAGCACCGCCCGAAGAGGTGAGCAGTTCTTC
CDR3aa: CASTARRGEQFF

abundance: .
d_gene: .
j_gene: TRBJ1-5
v_gene: TRBV5-1
CDR3nt: TGCGCCAGCAGCCCAGGGATGCACAATCAGCCCCAGCATTTT
CDR3aa: CASSPGMHNQPQHF

abundance: many
d_gene: TRBD1
j_gene: TRBJ2-7
v_gene: TRBV3-1
CDR3nt: TGTGCCAGCAGCCCTTACGGACAGGGGAGAGACGAGCAGTACTTC
CDR3aa: CASSPYGQGRDEQYF

abundance: few
d_gene: TRBD1
j_gene: TRBJ2-2
v_gene: TRBV24-1
CDR3nt: TGTGCCACCAGTGACCCCAGACAGGGGGGGAACACCGGGGAGCTGTTTTTT
CDR3aa: CATSDPRQGGNTGELFF